The sequence of this T cell receptor (beta chain) was determined in a study of T cell changes during pregnancy in multiple sclerosis. V lost 3 bases, J lost 7 bases, and 15 bases lay in between. This CDR3 is built from 14 residues. In germline, CDR1 is MGHRA, CDR2 YSYEKL. The assay was immunoSEQ multiplex PCR, and TCRdb's table has in-frame clones only and misses some. The table lists tens of thousands of clones, approximately 90% of them singletons. V gene TRBV4-1 combines with J gene TRBJ1-2; the D is unclear. The sequences come from peripheral blood, collected before pregnancy. The receptor comes from a female donor with multiple sclerosis, enrolled in a pregnancy study. CDR3 region: CASSHPRGVPGYTF. CDR3 DNA: TGCGCCAGCAGCCATCCCCGAGGTGTCCCTGGCTACACCTTC.